This TCR beta chain was identified during a study of blood T cell repertoires in COVID-19. Overall study context: COVID-19 samples from acute and convalescent phases originated in the United States, Italy and Spain.

TCRdb's copy holds only in-frame clones and misses some; the assay was immunoSEQ multiplex PCR. The sample holds roughly 60,000 clones; 72% are singletons and the top ten take roughly 4.9%. Patients at the Seattle site were enrolled during active infection and followed longitudinally. The CDR3 extends over 15 amino acids. The V end was cut by 2 bases, the J end by 0 bases, with 10 bases between. Germline CDR1 is SNHLY and CDR2 is FYNNEI. The source of this sequence is a woman in her 70s with COVID-19, enrolled during active disease. Material: peripheral blood. The chain links TRBV2 to TRBJ1-1; D gene uncertain. The CDR3 protein is CASSERPDMNTEAFF. CDR3 bases: TGTGCCAGCAGTGAACGGCCCGACATGAACACTGAAGCTTTCTTT.